One and the same sample provided the 8 T cell receptor beta chains below, sequenced in a study of T cells in Graves' hyperthyroidism and ophthalmopathy. Amplification of TCR beta CDR3 regions was performed using RNA transcripts as template. Carried out on the TCR CDR3, a first-round RT-PCR used the HTBI primer set. A single record per CDR3 protein comes from TCRdb applying MiXCR to the multiplex PCR reads. There are about 380,000 distinct CDR3 sequences in the sample; about 15% occur only once, and 11% lies in the top ten. Sequencing was done on a sample of blood. Receptors originate from a woman aged 55-70 years with Graves' hyperthyroidism.

In the case of this clonotype: Just one base apart from a much larger clone, this may be a read error. V usage is TRBV24-1 and J usage is TRBJ1-5, with 8 bases fitting TRBD1. Germline CDR1 reads KGHDR; CDR2 reads SFDVKD. The CDR3 is 16 residues long. The CDR3 here is CATSDRRQGFGQPRHF. The CDR3, as DNA: TGTGCCACCAGTGACCGTCGACAGGGGTTTGGTCAGCCCCGGCATTTT.

Ten or more counts support this clonotype. The rearrangement uses TRBV30 and TRBJ2-2, with 10 nucleotides matching TRBD1. Germline V gives CDR1 GTSNPN, CDR2 SVGIG (reference sequence). This CDR3 spans 16 amino acids. The ends lost 0 bases at V and 6 bases at J; junction bases unmatched: 7. The CDR3 reads CAWSVGDRGIAGELFF. CDR3 sequence (DNA): TGTGCCTGGAGTGTCGGGGACAGGGGTATCGCCGGGGAGCTGTTTTTT.

This clonotype came up many times. The rearrangement joins TRBV5-8 to TRBJ2-3; 9 positions agree with TRBD1. Germline V gene lookup returns CDR1 SGHTS and CDR2 YDEGEE. The CDR3 totals 15 residues. Trimming at V came to 0 bases and at J to 1 base, leaving 0 bases not matched to a gene. For the CDR3, the DNA is TGTGCCAGCAGCTTGGGGGACAGGGGCACAGATACGCAGTATTTT. It encodes CASSLGDRGTDTQYF.

This clonotype was seen ten or more times. The chain links TRBV6-5 to TRBJ2-1, with a tentative D call TRBD1 (5 bases). The CDR3 length is 13 residues. V was cut by 2 bases and J by 5 bases, with 7 bases left in between. Germline V gives CDR1 MNHEY, CDR2 SVGAGI. CDR3 residues: CASSYGAHNEQFF. The DNA for the CDR3 is TGTGCCAGCAGTTACGGGGCCCACAATGAGCAGTTCTTC.

This clonotype was counted ten times or more. V usage is TRBV29-1 and J usage is TRBJ2-7; TRBD2 might be the D (5 bases). The germline V and J ends were trimmed by 4 bases and 2 bases, with 12 bases remaining between them. CDR3 length: 13 amino acids. Germline V gene sequence: CDR1 SQVTM, CDR2 ANQGSEA. The CDR3 DNA reads TGCAGCGTTGTCGTGACTACCACCTACGAGCAGTACTTC. Amino acid sequence: CSVVVTTTYEQYF.

This clonotype was counted ten times or more. This CDR3 reads CASSKTGGYGYTF. The CDR3 DNA sequence: TGTGCCAGCAGTAAGACAGGGGGCTATGGCTACACCTTC. The V and J genes are TRBV2 and TRBJ1-2, with 9 bases aligning to TRBD1. The ends lost 5 bases at V and 4 bases at J; junction bases unmatched: 2. The V gene's germline CDR1 is SNHLY and CDR2 FYNNEI. CDR3 length: 13 residues.

This chain links TRBV24-1 with TRBJ2-7; the D is unclear. V dropped 5 bases and J dropped 4 bases, with 11 bases sitting between them. This CDR3 region has 13 residues. The V gene's germline CDR1 is KGHDR and CDR2 SFDVKD. Here the CDR3 reads CATSGSEAYEQYF. CDR3 DNA sequence: TGTGCCACCAGTGGATCAGAGGCTTACGAGCAGTACTTC.

J is TRBJ2-7 and V is TRBV19; D gene ambiguous. V was cut by 1 base and J by 4 bases, with 8 bases left in between. The CDR3 loop spans 13 amino acids. The germline gives CDR1 LNHDA, CDR2 SQIVND (reference sequence). The CDR3 coding sequence is TGTGCCAGTAGTATAGTTAACGGATACGAGCAGTACTTC. Its protein product is CASSIVNGYEQYF.